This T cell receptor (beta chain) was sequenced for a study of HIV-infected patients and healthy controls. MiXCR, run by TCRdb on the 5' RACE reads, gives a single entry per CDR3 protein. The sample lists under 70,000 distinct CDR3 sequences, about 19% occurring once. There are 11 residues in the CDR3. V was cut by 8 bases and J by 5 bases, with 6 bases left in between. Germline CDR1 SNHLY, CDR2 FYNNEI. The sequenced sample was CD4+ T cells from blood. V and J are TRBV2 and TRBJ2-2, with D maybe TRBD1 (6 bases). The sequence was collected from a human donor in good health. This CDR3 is CASQGTGELFF. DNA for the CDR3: TGTGCCAGCCAGGGGACCGGGGAGCTGTTTTTT.